The 16 T cell receptor beta chains reported below all come from one sample, sequenced in a study of cytomegalovirus exposure and HLA in healthy donors. The assay was immunoSEQ multiplex PCR, and TCRdb's table has in-frame clones only and misses some. Among some 140,000 clones listed, roughly 90% were seen once. Source material: PBMCs. The source is a young man in good health and CMV-seropositive.

The V gene is TRBV11-2, the J gene TRBJ2-1; 7 nucleotides match TRBD1. The CDR3 loop spans 17 amino acids. Looked up from germline, CDR1 is SGHAT and CDR2 is FQNNGV. Germline trimming cut 5 bases from V and 7 bases from J; bases unmatched to any gene: 17. CDR3 in amino acids: CASSAPFGTVHGNEQFF. The CDR3 region has the DNA TGTGCCAGCAGCGCCCCTTTCGGGACAGTTCACGGGAATGAGCAGTTCTTC.

This rearrangement joins TRBV11-3 to TRBJ2-7; maybe TRBD2 (6 bases). V lost 7 bases, J lost 5 bases, and 24 bases lay in between. The length of the CDR3 is 16 residues. Germline V gene lookup returns CDR1 SGHNT and CDR2 YENEEA. The CDR3 DNA sequence: TGTGCCAGCAACACTCAAAGGAGGGGTGGAATCCACGAGCAGTACTTC. Its protein is CASNTQRRGGIHEQYF.

J is TRBJ2-2 and V is TRBV30; the D is unclear. The CDR3 contains 14 residues. CDR1 GTSNPN and CDR2 SVGIG come from the germline V gene (reference sequence). V lost 0 bases and J 4 bases, leaving 9 bases between the germline ends. The CDR3 DNA follows: TGTGCCTGGAGTGTACAGATCGGCACCGGGGAGCTGTTTTTT. This gives the protein CAWSVQIGTGELFF.

V gene TRBV4-1 combines with J gene TRBJ2-5, with 10 bases identical to TRBD2. The length of the CDR3 is 15 residues. Germline V CDR1 and CDR2: MGHRA, YSYEKL. After removal of 4 bases from V and 1 base from J, the junction contained 3 bases not matched to a gene. The CDR3 sequence is CASSRIAGGQETQYF. DNA of the CDR3: TGCGCCAGCAGCCGCATAGCGGGGGGCCAAGAGACCCAGTACTTC.

This sequence joins TRBV19 and TRBJ2-3, with a tentative D call TRBD2 (6 bases). The ends were cut back, 10 bases at V and 0 bases at J, with 14 bases in the middle. The V gene's germline CDR1 is LNHDA and CDR2 SQIVND (reference sequence). The length of the CDR3 is 14 residues. The CDR3 nucleotides read TGTGCCACCTATAGCGGTCCTAGCACAGATACGCAGTATTTT. Its translation: CATYSGPSTDTQYF.

Here the CDR3 DNA reads TGTGCCAGCAGCTTGGGGGGGCGGCCAGGGTCGTTCTACGAGCAGTACTTC. Translated: CASSLGGRPGSFYEQYF. The rearrangement links TRBV7-9 to TRBJ2-7, with D possibly being TRBD2 (7 bases). The CDR3 contains 17 residues. V was shortened by 3 bases and J by 3 bases, with 21 bases between the two germline ends. CDR1 SEHNR and CDR2 FQNEAQ come from the germline V gene (reference sequence).

The rearrangement links TRBV18 to TRBJ2-4; D is unresolved. The CDR3 spans 17 residues. Looked up from germline, CDR1 is KGHSH and CDR2 is LQKENI. V was pared by 3 bases and J by 0 bases, with 15 bases between. The CDR3 bases are TGTGCCAGCTCACCCCTTGGGCGCTCGGTAGCCAAAAACATTCAGTACTTC. Protein: CASSPLGRSVAKNIQYF.

A single count supports this clone. The chain couples TRBV10-2 to TRBJ2-1; 13 nucleotides match TRBD2. Losses at the gene ends were 4 bases for V and 5 bases for J; bases not matched to a gene: 2. The CDR3 loop spans 15 amino acids. From germline, CDR1 is WSHSY and CDR2 SAAADI. The CDR3 DNA is TGCGCCAGCAGTGGGGGACTAGCGGGGAACAATGAGCAGTTCTTC. This encodes CASSGGLAGNNEQFF.

This clone was counted once. This rearrangement joins TRBV6-6 to TRBJ2-7; TRBD1 aligns across 7 bases. The J segment lost 1 base and the V segment lost 0 bases, leaving 3 bases of the junction unmatched. CDR3 length equals 15 residues. CDR1 is MNHNY, CDR2 SVGAGI, per germline (reference sequence). The CDR3 here is CASSYSARGSYEQYF. For the CDR3, the DNA is TGTGCCAGCAGTTACTCAGCCAGGGGGTCCTACGAGCAGTACTTC.

CDR3 DNA sequence: TGTGCCAGCAGTTTAGCCGGGAGGCCCTACGAGCAGTACTTC. Translated, it gives CASSLAGRPYEQYF. The V and J genes are TRBV27 and TRBJ2-7, with 7 bases matching TRBD2. Germline CDR1 reads MNHEY; CDR2 reads SMNVEV (reference sequence). Losses at the gene ends were 2 bases for V and 2 bases for J; bases not matched to a gene: 3. The CDR3 runs to 14 residues.

This chain joins TRBV2 and TRBJ2-5, with D possibly matching TRBD1 (8 bases). The V end lost 6 bases, the J end lost 5 bases, and 10 bases lay between the germline ends. The CDR3 is 12 residues long. Germline V lookup: CDR1 SNHLY, CDR2 FYNNEI. CDR3 nucleotide sequence: TGTGCCAGCAGACAGGGGGGGGAGACCCAGTACTTC. It is translated as CASRQGGETQYF.

This chain connects TRBV10-3 to TRBJ2-1; D possibly corresponds to TRBD2 (5 bases). V was cut by 4 bases and J by 2 bases, with 15 bases left in between. Per the germline V gene, CDR1 is ENHRY and CDR2 is SYGVKD. CDR3 size: 16 residues. As DNA, the CDR3 is TGTGCCATCAGTGGGAAAGAGAGGGCTACCTACAATGAGCAGTTCTTC. Translating it yields CAISGKERATYNEQFF.

A few counts support this clone. This chain joins TRBV30 and TRBJ1-2, with D unclear. Germline values: CDR1 GTSNPN, CDR2 SVGIG (reference sequence). This CDR3 spans 15 amino acids. V was clipped by 5 bases and J by 0 bases, with 16 bases between them. CDR3 sequence (DNA): TGTGCCTGGGATTCAGTGGGAGTGTCTAACTATGGCTACACCTTC. Residues: CAWDSVGVSNYGYTF. The variable domain in full, completed from reference TRBV30 and TRBJ1-2, reads SQTIHQWPATLVQPVGSPLSLECTVEGTSNPNLYWYRQAAGRGLQLLFYSVGIGQISSEVPQNLSASRPQDRQFILSSKKLLLSDSGFYLCAWDSVGVSNYGYTFGSGTRLTVV.

This clone was detected only once. V and J are TRBV5-1 and TRBJ1-1, with D perhaps TRBD1 (5 bases). The CDR3 has 14 residues. The germline CDR1 and CDR2 sequences are SGHRS and YFSETQ. The germline V and J ends were trimmed by 4 bases and 1 base, with 11 bases remaining between them. The CDR3 bases are TGCGCCAGCAGCGTGGTTGGACAGAACACTGAAGCTTTCTTT. It yields the protein CASSVVGQNTEAFF.

V and J are TRBV7-5 and TRBJ1-2; whether TRBD1, the table's D call, matches the DNA was not checked. TRBV7-5 is noted as a pseudogene. This CDR3 region has 16 residues. The CDR3 DNA sequence: TGTGCCAGAAGCTTTACAGGCAGCCCCAACCCCTATGGCTACACCTTC. This sequence encodes CARSFTGSPNPYGYTF.

This clone occurred a few times. This rearrangement joins TRBV29-1 to TRBJ1-1, with D unresolved. V lost 6 bases and J lost 1, with 6 bases in between. Germline values: CDR1 SQVTM, CDR2 ANQGSEA. This CDR3 has 11 residues. The CDR3 spells CSVGENTEAFF. CDR3 in DNA: TGCAGCGTCGGGGAGAACACTGAAGCTTTCTTT.